Following are 5 T cell receptor beta chains from one sample sequenced in a study of blood T cell repertoires in COVID-19. Some clones are missing from TCRdb's copy, which holds only in-frame ones; the method was immunoSEQ multiplex PCR. The data hold roughly 120,000 clones, with around 81% observed a single time. Material: peripheral blood. These receptors came from a man in his 70s with acute or convalescent COVID-19.

The V call is TRBV28, the J call TRBJ2-1, with D perhaps matching TRBD2 (7 bases). The CDR3 has 14 residues. The V and J ends lost 6 bases and 5 bases respectively, with 14 bases between them. Looked up from germline, CDR1 is MDHEN and CDR2 is SYDVKM. The DNA of the CDR3 is TGTGCCAGCAGGGGGGGGCTAGCGGACAATGAGCAGTTCTTC. It is translated as CASRGGLADNEQFF.

The chain combines TRBV11-2 with TRBJ2-4, with D perhaps matching TRBD1 (8 bases). Between the trimmed V and J ends, which lost 5 bases and 1 base, there was a span of 24 bases. Germline values: CDR1 SGHAT, CDR2 FQNNGV. The CDR3 covers 19 residues. CDR3 nucleotides: TGTGCCAGCAGCCCAGCCCACAGGGGGAGGGCTATGGCCAAAAACATTCAGTACTTC. Its protein product is CASSPAHRGRAMAKNIQYF. Using reference TRBV11-2 and TRBJ2-4 for the parts outside the CDR3, the full variable domain is EAGVAQSPRYKIIEKRQSVAFWCNPISGHATLYWYQQILGQGPKLLIQFQNNGVVDDSQLPKDRFSAERLKGVDSTLKIQPAKLEDSAVYLCASSPAHRGRAMAKNIQYFGAGTRLSVL.

This chain connects TRBV6-5 to TRBJ1-2; D not certain. This CDR3 has 14 residues. Trimming left V 8 bases short and J 3 bases short, with 16 bases between. The germline gives CDR1 MNHEY, CDR2 SVGAGI. CDR3 sequence: CASARSGGDYGYTF. The CDR3 bases are TGTGCCAGCGCCCGTTCCGGCGGAGACTATGGCTACACCTTC.

The chain links TRBV4-2 to TRBJ1-1; 8 bases fit TRBD1. V lost 0 bases, J lost 5 bases, and 20 bases stayed unmatched. The length of the CDR3 is 20 residues. From germline, CDR1 is LGHNA and CDR2 YNFKEQ. CDR3 coding DNA: TGTGCCAGCAGCCAAGATGTTTTAGGCAGGGGGCGCGTCGGAGGAACTGAAGCTTTCTTT. This gives the protein CASSQDVLGRGRVGGTEAFF.

The chain combines TRBV7-3 with TRBJ2-3; D is uncertain. With 4 bases removed from V and 2 bases from J, the gap between germline ends came to 7 bases. The CDR3 has 13 residues. CDR1 SGHTA and CDR2 FQGTGA come from the germline V gene. The CDR3 DNA follows: TGTGCCAGCAGCTCTGGAGCCACAGATACGCAGTATTTT. Translation: CASSSGATDTQYF. The whole variable domain, remainder taken from reference TRBV7-3 and TRBJ2-3, is GAGVSQTPSNKVTEKGKYVELRCDPISGHTALYWYRQSLGQGPEFLIYFQGTGAADDSGLPNDRFFAVRPEGSVSTLKIQRTERGDSAVYLCASSSGATDTQYFGPGTRLTVL.